The 25 T cell receptor beta chains in this list originate from one sample, sequenced in a study of radiotherapy plus CTLA-4 blockade in lung cancer. The repertoire was sequenced with immunoSEQ multiplex PCR; TCRdb's copy has only in-frame clones and lacks some. The sample holds approximately 70,000 clones, 65% to 85% seen once. Specimen: peripheral blood, collected from a patient treated with radiotherapy plus ipilimumab. The receptors here all came from a human donor with non-small cell lung cancer whose response to radiotherapy plus ipilimumab could not be evaluated. Some clones in this sample may be carry-over from other donors' samples.

This rearrangement joins TRBV5-4 to TRBJ2-7; the match to TRBD1 covers 10 bases. This CDR3 is built from 15 residues. Germline CDR1 is SGHNT and CDR2 is YYREEE (reference sequence). V lost 4 bases to trimming and J lost 3 bases; unmatched junction nucleotides: 7. The DNA of the CDR3 is TGTGCCAGCAGCCCGCTGGGGACAGGGGTCTACGAGCAGTACTTC. It is translated as CASSPLGTGVYEQYF.

This chain joins TRBV5-4 and TRBJ1-1; D remains ambiguous. The CDR3 covers 15 residues. V was shortened by 0 bases and J by 3 bases, with 12 bases between the two germline ends. The V gene's germline CDR1 is SGHNT and CDR2 YYREEE (reference sequence). CDR3 bases: TGTGCCAGCAGCTTGGGCGGGAATAAGGACACTGAAGCTTTCTTT. Its translation is CASSLGGNKDTEAFF.

The rearrangement uses TRBV4-1 and TRBJ2-7, with D possibly being TRBD1 (7 bases). Trimming pared 0 bases from V and 6 bases from J, leaving 15 bases between. Germline V gene data show CDR1 as MGHRA and CDR2 as YSYEKL. This CDR3 is built from 15 residues. The DNA for the CDR3 is TGCGCCAGCAGCCAAGAAGGAGGGGGCTTAACCGAGCAGTACTTC. Protein product: CASSQEGGGLTEQYF.

This clone turned up a few times. The chain is built from TRBV4-3 and TRBJ1-3; no reliable D call. The CDR3 length is 16 residues. The V and J ends lost 1 base and 1 base respectively, with 11 bases between them. Germline assignment: CDR1 LGHNA and CDR2 YSLEER. CDR3: CASSQGVSRSGNTIYF. The CDR3 DNA reads TGCGCCAGCAGCCAAGGTGTAAGCAGGTCTGGAAACACCATATATTTT.

V usage is TRBV19 and J usage is TRBJ2-1; 11 nucleotides align to TRBD2. This CDR3 spans 15 amino acids. Germline V CDR1 and CDR2: LNHDA, SQIVND (reference sequence). The J segment lost 4 bases and the V segment lost 3 bases, leaving 2 bases of the junction unmatched. The DNA of the CDR3 is TGTGCCAGTAGTATTCCTAGCGGGGGGTACAATGAGCAGTTCTTC. Translation gives CASSIPSGGYNEQFF.

The J gene is TRBJ1-2, the V gene TRBV9; TRBD1 is a possible D gene (5 bases). The CDR3 loop spans 19 amino acids. Germline V gives CDR1 SGDLS, CDR2 YYNGEE. V gave up 3 bases and J gave up 3 bases, with 27 bases separating them. The CDR3 sequence: CASSGGGPTSGPVDYGYTF. The CDR3 nucleotides are TGTGCCAGCAGCGGAGGAGGGCCCACGTCAGGGCCGGTGGACTATGGCTACACCTTC.

The chain uses TRBV4-3 and TRBJ1-5, with D possibly matching TRBD1 (5 bases). The CDR3 length is 13 residues. Germline V gene data show CDR1 as LGHNA and CDR2 as YSLEER. Trimming took off 0 bases at V and 8 bases at J, with 8 bases between the two ends. CDR3 region: CASSQDRGKPQHF. The CDR3 DNA is TGCGCCAGCAGCCAAGATAGGGGCAAGCCCCAGCATTTT.

The genes are TRBV15 and TRBJ1-1; weak D call: TRBD1 (5 bases). This CDR3 spans 13 amino acids. V was pared by 0 bases and J by 11 bases, with 13 bases between. The germline V gene encodes CDR1 LNHNV and CDR2 YYDKDF (reference sequence). CDR3 protein: CATSRDYGGEAFF. The CDR3 nucleotides read TGTGCCACCAGCAGAGATTACGGGGGGGAGGCTTTCTTT.

J is TRBJ1-1 and V is TRBV30; tentative D call: TRBD1 (5 bases). The germline V gene encodes CDR1 GTSNPN and CDR2 SVGIG (reference sequence). V lost 3 bases, J lost 5 bases, and 16 bases lay in between. CDR3 length: 14 amino acids. CDR3 in amino acids: CAWRVGQGRTEAFF. The DNA for the CDR3 is TGTGCCTGGAGGGTTGGGCAGGGAAGGACTGAAGCTTTCTTT.

The chain joins TRBV4-3 to TRBJ2-1; 7 positions agree with TRBD2. Germline V gene data show CDR1 as LGHNA and CDR2 as YSLEER. The J segment lost 2 bases and the V segment lost 0 bases, leaving 4 bases of the junction unmatched. The CDR3 has 16 amino acids. The CDR3 reads CASSQEPGGAYNEQFF. Written as DNA, the CDR3 is TGCGCCAGCAGCCAAGAACCGGGGGGTGCCTACAATGAGCAGTTCTTC.

The chain couples TRBV5-1 to TRBJ1-2; D gene unclear. V lost 6 bases to trimming and J lost 0 bases, with 9 bases between them. Germline V gives CDR1 SGHRS, CDR2 YFSETQ. The CDR3 consists of 13 residues. CDR3: CASTAGANYGYTF. The CDR3 bases are TGCGCCAGCACTGCGGGAGCTAACTATGGCTACACCTTC.

CDR3: CASSYSAGQPYEQYF. CDR3 sequence (DNA): TGTGCCAGCAGTTACTCTGCCGGACAACCCTACGAGCAGTACTTC. The chain carries TRBV6-5 and TRBJ2-7; TRBD1 is a possible D gene (5 bases). The CDR3 is made up of 15 amino acids. V shed 0 bases and J shed 2 bases, with 11 bases lying between them. The germline gives CDR1 MNHEY, CDR2 SVGAGI.

The chain employs TRBV27 and TRBJ1-3; TRBD1 aligns across 7 bases. The CDR3 has 14 residues. Trimming cost V 8 bases and J 7 bases; bases outside gene matches: 11. CDR1 and CDR2 from the germline V gene are MNHEY and SMNVEV (reference sequence). CDR3 nucleotides: TGTGCCAGCCGTGCCTGGACAGGAGGGAACACCATATATTTT. Translating gives CASRAWTGGNTIYF.

The chain couples TRBV6-5 to TRBJ2-1; 11 nucleotides line up with TRBD2. Losses at the gene ends were 6 bases for V and 14 bases for J; bases not matched to a gene: 9. The CDR3 length is 13 residues. CDR1 and CDR2 from the germline V gene are MNHEY and SVGAGI. The CDR3 reads CASRASGGSGEFF. For the CDR3, the DNA is TGTGCCAGCAGGGCTAGCGGGGGGTCGGGGGAGTTCTTC.

In DNA form, the CDR3 reads TGCGCCACCCGAGGTTCGGGGCAAGAGACCCAGTACTTC. This sequence encodes CATRGSGQETQYF. V is TRBV10-2 and J is TRBJ2-5; a weak D match, TRBD2 (5 bases). The CDR3 runs to 13 residues. The V gene lost 10 bases and the J gene lost 2 bases, with 14 bases spanning the gap. CDR1 and CDR2 from the germline V gene are WSHSY and SAAADI.

This rearrangement joins TRBV15 to TRBJ1-5, with a weak D call TRBD1 (5 bases). Germline CDR1 LNHNV, CDR2 YYDKDF (reference sequence). The CDR3 length is 16 residues. The V end lost 0 bases, the J end lost 4 bases, and 13 bases lay between the germline ends. As DNA, the CDR3 is TGTGCCACCAGCAGAGATCGGCAGGGAAGGAATCAGCCCCAGCATTTT. This codes for CATSRDRQGRNQPQHF.

Here the CDR3 DNA reads TGTGCCAGCAGTGAATTGGGGACACCTTACAATGAGCAGTTCTTC. Translated: CASSELGTPYNEQFF. V and J are TRBV6-1 and TRBJ2-1; tentative D call: TRBD1 (6 bases). Trimming removed 2 bases from V and 4 bases from J, with 12 bases in between. In germline, CDR1 is MNHNS, CDR2 SASEGT. The CDR3 loop spans 15 amino acids.

Only a few counts were recorded for this clone. The genes are TRBV19 and TRBJ2-1; 12 bases map to TRBD1. The CDR3 contains 15 residues. Germline V gene sequence: CDR1 LNHDA, CDR2 SQIVND (reference sequence). V lost 5 bases and J lost 9; bases outside the gene matches: 8. CDR3 DNA: TGTGCCAGTAGTCCCTTAGGGACAGGGGGCAGTGAGCAGTTCTTC. This translates into CASSPLGTGGSEQFF.

The chain links TRBV5-6 to TRBJ2-7; 9 nucleotides agree with TRBD2. Per germline, CDR1 SGHDT and CDR2 YYEEEE. Unmatched junction bases numbered 3, after V lost 0 bases and J lost 2 bases. The CDR3 extends over 15 amino acids. CDR3 DNA: TGTGCCAGCAGCTTGGCAGCGGGGGGACCCTACGAGCAGTACTTC. Residues: CASSLAAGGPYEQYF.

V gene TRBV19 combines with J gene TRBJ2-7; the match to TRBD1 covers 7 bases. Germline V gene sequence: CDR1 LNHDA, CDR2 SQIVND (reference sequence). Germline trimming cut 1 base from V and 6 bases from J; bases unmatched to any gene: 12. This CDR3 spans 16 amino acids. The CDR3 spells CASSIGPRRGLSEQYF. CDR3 sequence (DNA): TGTGCCAGTAGTATAGGTCCGCGAAGGGGGCTAAGCGAGCAGTACTTC. Combining the CDR3 with reference TRBV19 and TRBJ2-7 gives the whole variable domain DGGITQSPKYLFRKEGQNVTLSCEQNLNHDAMYWYRQDPGQGLRLIYYSQIVNDFQKGDIAEGYSVSREKKESFPLTVTSAQKNPTAFYLCASSIGPRRGLSEQYFGPGTRLTVT.

The gene calls are TRBV18 and TRBJ1-2; 9 bases line up with TRBD1. This CDR3 contains 15 residues. V lost 3 bases and J lost 8; bases outside the gene matches: 10. The V gene's germline CDR1 is KGHSH and CDR2 LQKENI. CDR3 sequence (DNA): TGTGCCAGCTCACCCGGACAGGGGCACGCGATGGGCTACACCTTC. Protein product: CASSPGQGHAMGYTF.

This clone was counted only a few times. V usage is TRBV4-3 and J usage is TRBJ1-1; 11 bases are shared with TRBD1. Trimming cost V 4 bases and J 5 bases; bases outside gene matches: 3. Germline values: CDR1 LGHNA, CDR2 YSLEER. The CDR3 is 14 amino acids. CDR3 nucleotides: TGCGCCAGCAGCCGGACAGGGGGCACAACTGAAGCTTTCTTT. It specifies CASSRTGGTTEAFF.

This clone was observed a single time. The chain recombines TRBV11-3 with TRBJ2-5, with 10 bases identical to TRBD1. V lost 5 bases and J lost 1; bases outside the gene matches: 4. There are 15 residues in the CDR3. CDR1 SGHNT and CDR2 YENEEA come from the germline V gene. The CDR3 reads CASSPRTGGQETQYF. CDR3 in DNA: TGTGCCAGCAGCCCCCGGACAGGGGGCCAAGAGACCCAGTACTTC.

The chain has TRBV7-2 and TRBJ1-6; possibly TRBD1 for D (6 bases). CDR3 length: 15 residues. The V and J ends lost 0 bases and 6 bases respectively, with 9 bases between them. Per the germline V gene, CDR1 is SGHTA and CDR2 is FQGNSA. The DNA of the CDR3 is TGTGCCAGCAGCTTAGCAGGGGGGGGTAATTCACCCCTCCACTTT. This encodes CASSLAGGGNSPLHF.

This chain joins TRBV27 and TRBJ1-5; a weak D match, TRBD1 (6 bases). The CDR3 contains 15 residues. Per the germline V gene, CDR1 is MNHEY and CDR2 is SMNVEV (reference sequence). V was shortened by 3 bases and J by 3 bases, with 12 bases between the two germline ends. CDR3 region: CASSFPGHFNQPQHF. The CDR3, as DNA: TGTGCCAGCAGTTTCCCGGGACATTTCAATCAGCCCCAGCATTTT.